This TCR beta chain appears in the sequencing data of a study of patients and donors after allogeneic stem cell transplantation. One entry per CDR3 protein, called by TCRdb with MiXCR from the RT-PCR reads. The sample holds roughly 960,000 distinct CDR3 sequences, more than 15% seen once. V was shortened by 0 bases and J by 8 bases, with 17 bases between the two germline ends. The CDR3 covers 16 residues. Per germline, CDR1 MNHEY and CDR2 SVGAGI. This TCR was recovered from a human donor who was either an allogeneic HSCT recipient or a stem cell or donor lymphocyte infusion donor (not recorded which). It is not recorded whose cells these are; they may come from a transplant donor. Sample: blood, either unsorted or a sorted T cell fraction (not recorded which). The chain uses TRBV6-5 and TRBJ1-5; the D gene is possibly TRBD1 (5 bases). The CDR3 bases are TGTGCCAGCAGTTACTCCGGAGCAGGGCAGTCGAAGCCCCAGCATTTT. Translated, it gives CASSYSGAGQSKPQHF.